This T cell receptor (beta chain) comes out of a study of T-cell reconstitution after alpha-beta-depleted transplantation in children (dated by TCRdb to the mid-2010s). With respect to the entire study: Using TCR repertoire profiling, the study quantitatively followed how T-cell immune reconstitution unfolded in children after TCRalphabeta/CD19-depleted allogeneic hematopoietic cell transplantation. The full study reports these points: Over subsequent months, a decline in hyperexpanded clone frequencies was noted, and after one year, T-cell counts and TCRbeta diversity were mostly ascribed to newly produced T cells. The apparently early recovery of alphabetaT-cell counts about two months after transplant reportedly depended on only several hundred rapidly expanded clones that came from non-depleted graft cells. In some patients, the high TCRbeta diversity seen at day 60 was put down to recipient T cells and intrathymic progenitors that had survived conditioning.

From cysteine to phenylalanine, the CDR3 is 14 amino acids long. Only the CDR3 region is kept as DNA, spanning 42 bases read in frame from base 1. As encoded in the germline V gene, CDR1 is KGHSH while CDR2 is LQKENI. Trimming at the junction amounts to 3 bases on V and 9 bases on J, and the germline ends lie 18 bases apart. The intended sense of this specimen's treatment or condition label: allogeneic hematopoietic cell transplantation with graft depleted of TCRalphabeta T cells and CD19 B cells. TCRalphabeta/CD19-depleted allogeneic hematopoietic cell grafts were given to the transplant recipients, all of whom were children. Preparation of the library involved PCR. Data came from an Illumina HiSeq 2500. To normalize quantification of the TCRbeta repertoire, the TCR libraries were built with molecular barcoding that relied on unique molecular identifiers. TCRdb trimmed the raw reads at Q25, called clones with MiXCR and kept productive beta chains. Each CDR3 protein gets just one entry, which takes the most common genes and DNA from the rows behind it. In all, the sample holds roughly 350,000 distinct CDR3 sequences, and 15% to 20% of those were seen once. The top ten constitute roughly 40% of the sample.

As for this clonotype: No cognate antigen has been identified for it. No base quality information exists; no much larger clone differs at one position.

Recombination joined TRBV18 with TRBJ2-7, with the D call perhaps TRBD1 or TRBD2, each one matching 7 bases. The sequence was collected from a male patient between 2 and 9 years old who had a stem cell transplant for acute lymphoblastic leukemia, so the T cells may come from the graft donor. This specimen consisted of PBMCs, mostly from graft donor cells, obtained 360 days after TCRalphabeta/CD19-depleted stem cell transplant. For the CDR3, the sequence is CASSPVSDREGQYF. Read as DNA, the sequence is TGTGCCAGCTCACCTGTCTCTGACAGGGAGGGGCAGTACTTC.